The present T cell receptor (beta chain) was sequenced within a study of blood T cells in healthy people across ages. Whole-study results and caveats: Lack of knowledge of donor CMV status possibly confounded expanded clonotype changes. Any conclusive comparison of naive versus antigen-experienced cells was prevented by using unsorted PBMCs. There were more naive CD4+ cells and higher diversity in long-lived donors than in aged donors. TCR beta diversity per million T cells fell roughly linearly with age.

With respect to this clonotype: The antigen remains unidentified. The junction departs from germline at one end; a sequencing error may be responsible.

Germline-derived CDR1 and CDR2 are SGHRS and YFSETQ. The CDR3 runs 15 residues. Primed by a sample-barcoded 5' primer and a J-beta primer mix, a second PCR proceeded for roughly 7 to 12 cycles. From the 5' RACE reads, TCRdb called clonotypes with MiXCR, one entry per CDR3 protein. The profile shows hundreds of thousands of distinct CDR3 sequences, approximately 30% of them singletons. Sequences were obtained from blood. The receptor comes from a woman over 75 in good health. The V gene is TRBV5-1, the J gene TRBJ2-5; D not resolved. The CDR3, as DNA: TGCGCCGGCAGCTTGGATGTGGGGTACAAGAAGACCCAGTACTTC. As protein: CAGSLDVGYKKTQYF. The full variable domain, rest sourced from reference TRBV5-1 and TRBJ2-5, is KAGVTQTPRYLIKTRGQQVTLSCSPISGHRSVSWYQQTPGQGLQFLFEYFSETQRNKGNFPGRFSGRQFSNSRSEMNVSTLELGDSALYLCAGSLDVGYKKTQYFGPGTRLLVL.